What follows are 19 T cell receptor beta chains derived from one specimen sequenced in a study of OX40 agonist ivuxolimab in advanced cancers. Assay used: immunoSEQ multiplex PCR; TCRdb lists only in-frame clones, some missing. The data hold roughly 92,000 clones, with about 89% observed a single time. The input for sequencing was CD4+ or CD8+ T cells sorted from blood, taken in a trial of the OX40 agonist ivuxolimab. The receptors stem from an adult with an advanced solid tumor such as melanoma, head and neck, liver or kidney cancer.

This rearrangement joins TRBV9 to TRBJ2-1; the D call may be TRBD1 or TRBD2 (5 bases each). V was cut by 0 bases and J by 3 bases, with 16 bases left in between. The CDR3 sequence is 17 residues long. Germline lookup yields CDR1 SGDLS and CDR2 YYNGEE. The CDR3 region is CASSVEGVAGNYNEQFF. CDR3 coding DNA: TGTGCCAGCAGCGTAGAAGGGGTGGCGGGCAACTACAATGAGCAGTTCTTC.

The chain recombines TRBV9 with TRBJ2-3; TRBD2 matches 8 bases. CDR1 SGDLS and CDR2 YYNGEE come from the germline V gene. The CDR3 runs 16 residues. J gave up 0 bases and V 3 bases, and 6 bases lay outside the gene matches. The CDR3 reads CASSAREGVSTDTQYF. The CDR3 bases are TGTGCCAGCAGCGCCCGGGAGGGTGTTAGCACAGATACGCAGTATTTT. The full variable domain, rest sourced from reference TRBV9 and TRBJ2-3, is DSGVTQTPKHLITATGQRVTLRCSPRSGDLSVYWYQQSLDQGLQFLIQYYNGEERAKGNILERFSAQQFPDLHSELNLSSLELGDSALYFCASSAREGVSTDTQYFGPGTRLTVL.

The V and J genes are TRBV7-8 and TRBJ1-2; D gene ambiguous. Germline V gene data show CDR1 as SGHVS and CDR2 as FQNEAQ. V lost 1 base to trimming and J lost 8 bases, with 8 bases between them. This CDR3 spans 12 amino acids. CDR3: CASSLDLWGYTF. The DNA for the CDR3 is TGTGCCAGCAGCTTAGATTTGTGGGGCTACACCTTC.

The genes are TRBV6-5 and TRBJ1-2; no definite D call. The CDR3 covers 13 residues. V lost 4 bases and J lost 4, with 10 bases in between. Germline V gene lookup returns CDR1 MNHEY and CDR2 SVGAGI. The CDR3 loop reads CASSSQSRYGYTF. CDR3 DNA sequence: TGTGCCAGCAGTTCTCAAAGCCGCTATGGCTACACCTTC.

The gene calls are TRBV7-8 and TRBJ1-2; possible D gene TRBD1, 6 bases. The CDR3 loop spans 14 amino acids. Trimming pared 5 bases from V and 4 bases from J, leaving 14 bases between. The germline CDR1 and CDR2 sequences are SGHVS and FQNEAQ. The CDR3 DNA reads TGTGCCAGCAGCGGTCAGGGGCTACTCTATGGCTACACCTTC. This encodes CASSGQGLLYGYTF.

The rearrangement joins TRBV7-8 to TRBJ2-1, with TRBD1 matching 10 bases. The CDR3 loop spans 13 amino acids. From germline, CDR1 is SGHVS and CDR2 FQNEAQ. The V and J ends lost 11 bases and 9 bases, in that order; junction bases with no gene match: 10. CDR3 sequence: CAGDAGTGVEQFF. In nucleotides, the CDR3 is TGTGCCGGCGATGCCGGGACAGGGGTTGAGCAGTTCTTC.

The V gene is TRBV9, the J gene TRBJ2-7, with D maybe TRBD1 (5 bases). Germline V gene sequence: CDR1 SGDLS, CDR2 YYNGEE. CDR3 length: 11 residues. V was cut by 3 bases and J by 6 bases, with 7 bases left in between. CDR3 loop: CASSAGPEQYF. The DNA for the CDR3 is TGTGCCAGCAGCGCAGGGCCCGAGCAGTACTTC. Full variable domain (remainder filled in from reference TRBV9 and TRBJ2-7): DSGVTQTPKHLITATGQRVTLRCSPRSGDLSVYWYQQSLDQGLQFLIQYYNGEERAKGNILERFSAQQFPDLHSELNLSSLELGDSALYFCASSAGPEQYFGPGTRLTVT.

The rearrangement links TRBV6-5 to TRBJ1-6, with D perhaps TRBD1 (6 bases). CDR1 is MNHEY, CDR2 SVGAGI, per germline. This CDR3 has 14 amino acids. Trimming stripped 4 bases from V and 9 bases from J, with 13 bases between. The CDR3 DNA follows: TGTGCCAGCAGTTTACAGGGTTCTTTTTCACCCCTCCACTTT. Translated, it gives CASSLQGSFSPLHF.

A note on this clone: An end of the junction differs from the germline gene, which may be a read error. The chain carries TRBV7-7 and TRBJ2-5; 9 bases line up with TRBD1. The germline V gene encodes CDR1 SSHAT and CDR2 FNYEAQ (reference sequence). This CDR3 comprises 15 residues. CDR3 sequence reads: CASSSWTGDQETQYF. For the CDR3, the DNA is TGTGCTAGCAGCTCCTGGACAGGGGACCAAGAGACCCAGTACTTC. Using reference TRBV7-7 and TRBJ2-5 for the parts outside the CDR3, the full variable domain is GAGVSQSPRYKVTKRGQDVTLRCDPISSHATLYWYQQALGQGPEFLTYFNYEAQPDKSGLPSDRFSAERPEGSISTLTIQRTEQRDSAMYRCASSSWTGDQETQYFGPGTRLLVL.

V usage is TRBV7-6 and J usage is TRBJ1-1, with 7 bases that match TRBD1. The germline CDR1 and CDR2 sequences are SGHVS and FNYEAQ. The V gene end was trimmed by 0 bases and the J gene end by 4 bases; junction bases not matched to a gene: 5. This CDR3 has 15 residues. The CDR3 reads CASSLAPDRATEAFF. DNA for the CDR3: TGTGCCAGCAGCTTAGCCCCAGACAGGGCCACTGAAGCTTTCTTT.

The chain links TRBV27 to TRBJ2-5; 8 positions agree with TRBD1. The J segment lost 4 bases and the V segment lost 8 bases, leaving 3 bases of the junction unmatched. CDR1 and CDR2 (germline): MNHEY, SMNVEV (reference sequence). The CDR3 sequence is 12 residues long. The CDR3 DNA is TGTGCCAGCGGACAGGGTAGAGAGACCCAGTACTTC. Translated, it gives CASGQGRETQYF.

The chain's CDR3 is CASSATTGGPYEQYF. CDR3 DNA: TGTGCCAGCAGCGCCACGACAGGGGGCCCCTACGAGCAGTACTTC. The rearrangement joins TRBV7-9 to TRBJ2-7, with 10 positions matching TRBD1. CDR1 and CDR2 (germline): SEHNR, FQNEAQ (reference sequence). Losses at the gene ends were 5 bases for V and 2 bases for J; bases not matched to a gene: 6. This CDR3 comprises 15 residues.

This clone was counted a few times. The chain carries TRBV13 and TRBJ1-1; 7 nucleotides line up with TRBD1. Germline-derived CDR1 and CDR2 are PRHDT and FYEKMQ (reference sequence). With 3 bases clipped from V and 6 bases from J, the junction kept 4 bases outside the gene matches. The CDR3 has 13 amino acids. CDR3 loop: CASSFAGGSEAFF. CDR3 coding DNA: TGTGCCAGCAGCTTCGCAGGGGGATCTGAAGCTTTCTTT.

This clone was seen only a few times. CDR3 bases: TGTGCCAGCTCACGGACAGGCGGCAATCAGCCCCAGCATTTT. Its protein is CASSRTGGNQPQHF. The chain is built from TRBV18 and TRBJ1-5; 7 bases match TRBD1. The V gene end was trimmed by 4 bases and the J gene end by 2 bases; junction bases not matched to a gene: 2. CDR3 length: 14 amino acids. Germline V gene data show CDR1 as KGHSH and CDR2 as LQKENI.

The V and J genes are TRBV19 and TRBJ1-4, with TRBD1 as a possible D gene (6 bases). V was clipped by 6 bases and J by 8 bases, with 16 bases between them. CDR1 is LNHDA, CDR2 SQIVND, per germline (reference sequence). The CDR3 spans 14 residues. The DNA of the CDR3 is TGTGCCAGTAGGCTGGGAGGGGGACGGGAAAAACTGTTTTTT. It yields the protein CASRLGGGREKLFF. Full variable domain (remainder filled in from reference TRBV19 and TRBJ1-4): DGGITQSPKYLFRKEGQNVTLSCEQNLNHDAMYWYRQDPGQGLRLIYYSQIVNDFQKGDIAEGYSVSREKKESFPLTVTSAQKNPTAFYLCASRLGGGREKLFFGSGTQLSVL.

V usage is TRBV5-1 and J usage is TRBJ1-4; 9 bases agree with TRBD1. CDR1 and CDR2 from the germline V gene are SGHRS and YFSETQ. V was pared by 0 bases and J by 5 bases, with 5 bases of the junction left unmatched. The CDR3 runs 16 residues. The CDR3 nucleotides are TGCGCCAGCAGCTTGGCCGCGGGACAGGGCAATGAAAAACTGTTTTTT. Its translation is CASSLAAGQGNEKLFF.

The chain is built from TRBV9 and TRBJ2-3, with 12 bases that match TRBD2. The length of the CDR3 is 15 residues. Germline V gene sequence: CDR1 SGDLS, CDR2 YYNGEE. Trimming removed 4 bases from V and 3 bases from J; junction bases left unmatched: 3. Written as DNA, the CDR3 is TGTGCCAGCAGCCTAACTAGCGGGGGGACAGATACGCAGTATTTT. Its protein product is CASSLTSGGTDTQYF.

This sequence joins TRBV5-6 and TRBJ1-6, with unresolved D. The CDR3 contains 12 residues. Per the germline V gene, CDR1 is SGHDT and CDR2 is YYEEEE. V lost 2 bases to trimming and J lost 9 bases, with 6 bases between them. The CDR3 region has the DNA TGTGCCAGCAGCTTACGGGGTTCACCCCTCCACTTT. Translated: CASSLRGSPLHF.

V and J are TRBV7-2 and TRBJ2-3; 12 bases line up with TRBD2. The CDR3 runs to 15 residues. Germline trimming cut 4 bases from V and 5 bases from J; bases unmatched to any gene: 4. The germline V gene encodes CDR1 SGHTA and CDR2 FQGNSA. The CDR3, as DNA: TGTGCCAGCAGCTCCAGACTAGCGGGAGTAGATACGCAGTATTTT. This gives the protein CASSSRLAGVDTQYF.